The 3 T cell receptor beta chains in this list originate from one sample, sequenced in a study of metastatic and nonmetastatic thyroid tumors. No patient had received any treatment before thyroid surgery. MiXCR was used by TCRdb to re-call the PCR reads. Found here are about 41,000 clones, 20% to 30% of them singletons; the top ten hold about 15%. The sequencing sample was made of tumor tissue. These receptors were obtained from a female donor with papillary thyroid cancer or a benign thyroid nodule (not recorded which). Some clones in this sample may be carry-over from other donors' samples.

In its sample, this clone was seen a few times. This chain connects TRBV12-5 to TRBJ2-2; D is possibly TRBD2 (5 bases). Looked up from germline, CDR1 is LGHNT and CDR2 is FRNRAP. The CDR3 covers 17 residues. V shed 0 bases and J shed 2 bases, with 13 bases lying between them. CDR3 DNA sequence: TGTGCTAGTGGTTTGGTACTAGGTCCCAGAAACACCGGGGAGCTGTTTTTT. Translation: CASGLVLGPRNTGELFF.

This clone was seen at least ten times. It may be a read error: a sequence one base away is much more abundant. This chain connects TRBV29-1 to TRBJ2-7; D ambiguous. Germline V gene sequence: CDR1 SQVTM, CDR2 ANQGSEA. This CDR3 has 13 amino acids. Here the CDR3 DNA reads TGCAGCGTTGAGGGAACGACCCACGACGATCAGTACTTC. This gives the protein CSVEGTTHDDQYF.

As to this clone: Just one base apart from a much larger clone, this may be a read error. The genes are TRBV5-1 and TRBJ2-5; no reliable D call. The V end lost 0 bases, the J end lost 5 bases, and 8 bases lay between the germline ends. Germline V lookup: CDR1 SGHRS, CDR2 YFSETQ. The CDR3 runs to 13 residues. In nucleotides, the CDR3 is TGCGCCAGCAGCTTGGTGAATAGGGAGACCCAGTACTTC. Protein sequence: CASSLVNRETQYF.